Below, one TCR beta chain is given with its context. TCRdb derives one entry per CDR3 protein from the 5' RACE reads, leaving out DNA. Recorded for this sample: about 150,000 distinct CDR3 sequences. This entry belongs to a study of T cells expressing NK-cell markers. This TCR came from a woman in her 50s in good health. The sample was blood T cells: a sorted CD56 or NKG2C T cell subset, CD4+ or CD8+ T cells, or bulk PBMC T cells (not recorded which).

The CDR3 loop is CSVHAGKSTEAFF. This chain uses TRBV29-1 with TRBJ1-1. This CDR3 contains 13 residues. Germline V CDR1 and CDR2: SQVTM, ANQGSEA.